This TCR beta chain was identified in a study of spatial heterogeneity in lung cancer (dated by TCRdb to between 2017 and 2020). About the investigation overall: Beta-chain transcripts were consistently detected in greater numbers than alpha-chain transcripts, which likely reflected higher beta-chain transcript abundance. TCR alpha and beta repertoires were quantitatively compared across multiple tumor regions, matched nontumor lung and blood in non-small cell lung cancer. The study linked features of the TCR repertoire to counts of nonsynonymous mutations, which were determined by whole-exome sequencing of tumor tissue. In the raw uncorrected reads, each unique combination of TCR and UMI appeared more than ten times on average. At surgery, about 210 tumor regions, around 68 matched nontumor lung samples and 56 PBMC samples were TCR-sequenced for both alpha and beta chains.

This clonotype has at least ten counts. There is no known antigen for this receptor. No per-base quality is available; no much larger clone lies one base away. In light of the paper, this sample's time point label describes: sample taken at primary tumor resection. Without any cell sorting, TCR sequencing was performed on whole RNA extracted either from tumor and nontumor lung tissue or from cryopreserved PBMC samples. The donors were 65 to 90 patients from the lung TRACERx cohort who had early-stage, untreated non-small cell lung cancer. Patients were selected for TCR sequencing only if sufficient RNA was available from at least two tumor regions. The research as a whole found: Additional single-cell paired TCR alpha and beta sequencing was considered necessary to confirm, at a functional level, the hypothesis that regional TCRs recognize regional mutations. Ubiquitous expanded tumor TCRs were detected in blood more often at tumor resection than at routine follow-up.

V is clipped by 2 bases and J by 6 bases, and the sequence between their germline boundaries is 8 bases long. CDR3 length: 12 amino acids, cysteine to phenylalanine. Solely the CDR3 DNA is kept, with 36 bases framed from the first base. CDR1 and CDR2 were assigned from the germline V gene as MDHEN and SYDVKM. Receptor amplification or capture employed 5' RACE. Sequenced using a NextSeq 500. In the TCR library protocol, a unique molecular identifier was attached to each TCR cDNA molecule so that PCR and sequencing errors could be corrected. Regarding the original processing steps: TCR identification, UMI-based error correction and CDR3 extraction were all carried out with Decombinator tools. TCRs above a frequency of 2 per 1,000, corresponding to the top 1% of the tumor frequency distribution, were defined as expanded. Rényi diversity was computed with the R vegan package after subsampling each repertoire 100 times to 5,000 TCRs. CDR3 similarity networks were built from amino acid triplet string-kernel similarity, connecting CDR3s with pairwise similarity above 0.82. The public reads were quality trimmed at Q25 with fastp and then assembled into clones with MiXCR by TCRdb, keeping productive beta chains. Every CDR3 protein is listed once, alongside the most common genes and DNA of its rows. Clone size and V and J calls follow TCRdb, not the original study. This sample has 35,000 to 55,000 distinct CDR3 sequences in its table, and approximately 7% of those were observed once. Of the sample, about two fifths falls within the top ten clones.

The receptor was derived from a female donor with early-stage non-small cell lung cancer. The chain couples TRBV28 to TRBJ2-7, with the identity of the D gene unclear. The sequences come from PBMCs, collected at surgery. The CDR3: CASSLKATEQYF. The nucleotides read TGTGCCAGCAGTTTAAAGGCTACCGAGCAGTACTTC.